A selection of T cell receptor beta chains follows, all from one sample in a study of PD-1 blockade in classical Hodgkin lymphoma. Repertoires were generated with immunoSEQ multiplex PCR, while TCRdb's copy carries only in-frame clones and drops some. This table has fewer than 7,500 clones, more than 65% appearing once. Here the sequenced sample was CD4+ T cells from blood, taken at baseline. Source of these receptors: a human donor with classical Hodgkin lymphoma. Each CDR3 is given with its conserved first and last residue.

v_call,cdr3_aa
TRBV25-1,CASIGLASTGELFF
TRBV19,CASSIVGADPSNEQFF
TRBV6-1,CASSEVGTNSNQPQHF
TRBV28,CASREGRSYEQYF
TRBV28,CASSFTGGSYEQYF
TRBV7-6,CASSLLASYEQYF
TRBV10-3,CAISGGGHNQPQHF
TRBV6-9,CASRGQPYEQYF
TRBV5-4,CASSLAGSHEQYF
TRBV6-1,CASSETPGPQHF
TRBV28,CASSFGQTYGYTF
TRBV11-3,CASSLGFNSPLHF
TRBV5-1,CASSPNTDTQYF
TRBV5-1,CASSRLPGLAAGELFF
TRBV4-1,CASSQGDSYEQYF
TRBV19,CASSRGVSGTGELFF